Listed here are 8 T cell receptor beta chains from one sample, sequenced in a study of blood T cell repertoires in COVID-19. TCRdb's copy holds only in-frame clones and misses some; the assay was immunoSEQ multiplex PCR. This sample yields about 180,000 clones, of which 60% to 80% are seen a single time; roughly a sixth belongs to the top ten. Sequenced material: PBMCs or T cells enriched from blood (not recorded which). These receptors were obtained from a woman between 45 and 65 years old who had recovered from COVID-19.

This clone was recorded a few times. The gene calls are TRBV28 and TRBJ2-2; D uncertain. This CDR3 region has 12 residues. Trimming took off 6 bases at V and 9 bases at J, with 11 bases between the two ends. Germline CDR1 reads MDHEN; CDR2 reads SYDVKM. The CDR3 DNA sequence: TGTGCCAGCAGCCTTGCCAACAGGGAGCTGTTTTTT. Translating it yields CASSLANRELFF.

The genes are TRBV2 and TRBJ2-7; weak D call: TRBD2 (5 bases). V lost 4 bases and J 2 bases, leaving 12 bases between the germline ends. Germline values: CDR1 SNHLY, CDR2 FYNNEI. The CDR3 runs 14 residues. The CDR3 DNA reads as TGTGCCAGCAGTGCCAGACTGGAGGCCTACGAGCAGTACTTC. As protein: CASSARLEAYEQYF.

This clone has only a few counts. Other nucleotide sequences in the sample specify the same CDR3. This chain uses TRBV7-2 with TRBJ2-3; D remains unclear. The CDR3 runs to 12 residues. V lost 2 bases to trimming and J lost 2 bases, with 2 bases between them. Germline assignment: CDR1 SGHTA and CDR2 FQGNSA. CDR3 nucleotides: TGTGCCAGCAGCTTATACACAGATACGCAGTATTTT. Amino acid sequence: CASSLYTDTQYF. Filled out from reference TRBV7-2 and TRBJ2-3, the complete variable domain reads GAGVSQSPSNKVTEKGKDVELRCDPISGHTALYWYRQSLGQGLEFLIYFQGNSAPDKSGLPSDRFSAERTGGSVSTLTIQRTQQEDSAVYLCASSLYTDTQYFGPGTRLTVL.

Ten or more counts support this clone. The chain recombines TRBV5-1 with TRBJ1-2, with D possibly matching TRBD1 (6 bases). Germline V gene lookup returns CDR1 SGHRS and CDR2 YFSETQ. V was shortened by 4 bases and J by 5 bases, with 18 bases between the two germline ends. The CDR3 runs to 15 residues. The CDR3 nucleotides read TGCGCCAGCAGCAGAAATCGGGGCCAGGGGTATGGCTACACCTTC. Translating gives CASSRNRGQGYGYTF.

The chain's CDR3 is CASSQAPTRDFQPQHF. In DNA, the CDR3 is TGCGCCAGCAGCCAAGCCCCGACCAGGGATTTTCAGCCCCAGCATTTT. The V call is TRBV4-3, the J call TRBJ1-5; D perhaps matches TRBD1 (5 bases). The CDR3 contains 16 residues. V lost 1 base and J 6 bases, leaving 16 bases between the germline ends. CDR1 and CDR2 from the germline V gene are LGHNA and YSLEER.

The rearrangement links TRBV2 to TRBJ2-7; tentatively, D is TRBD1 (6 bases). Germline V CDR1 and CDR2: SNHLY, FYNNEI. This CDR3 is built from 11 residues. With 8 bases removed from V and 2 bases from J, the gap between germline ends came to 7 bases. Written as DNA, the CDR3 is TGTGCCAGCGGGGACACCTACGAGCAGTACTTC. This codes for CASGDTYEQYF. The full variable domain, rest sourced from reference TRBV2 and TRBJ2-7, is EPEVTQTPSHQVTQMGQEVILRCVPISNHLYFYWYRQILGQKVEFLVSFYNNEISEKSEIFDDQFSVERPDGSNFTLKIRSTKLEDSAMYFCASGDTYEQYFGPGTRLTVT.

The chain carries TRBV5-1 and TRBJ2-1, with 14 bases identical to TRBD2. This CDR3 comprises 17 residues. Germline values: CDR1 SGHRS, CDR2 YFSETQ. Trimming took 4 bases from V and 8 from J; bases not matched to a gene: 11. The CDR3 is CASSPGTSGSVAHEQFF. Here the CDR3 DNA reads TGCGCCAGCAGCCCCGGGACTAGCGGGAGTGTGGCCCATGAGCAGTTCTTC.

V gene TRBV27 combines with J gene TRBJ1-2, with D maybe TRBD1 (6 bases). CDR3 length: 16 amino acids. V gave up 6 bases and J gave up 6 bases, with 23 bases separating them. Germline V gene lookup returns CDR1 MNHEY and CDR2 SMNVEV (reference sequence). CDR3 protein: CASSPRLGRQAHGYTF. The CDR3 DNA sequence: TGTGCCAGCAGCCCTCGGCTGGGCAGACAGGCTCATGGCTACACCTTC.